These T cell receptor beta chains were read from a single sample in a study of cytomegalovirus exposure and HLA in healthy donors. Sequencing was performed with immunoSEQ multiplex PCR; in TCRdb, only in-frame clones are kept and a portion is missing. This sample has about 98,000 clones, with roughly 70% found just once. What was sequenced was PBMCs. Receptors were obtained from a male donor in good health and CMV-seronegative. Both conserved end residues are part of each CDR3. D genes are given only for firm matches. Clone size, where shown, is once, few, many, or a class for clones that have expanded.

v_call	clone_size	j_call	d_call	cdr3_nt	cdr3_aa
TRBV4-1	.	TRBJ1-2	.	TGCGCCAGCAGCCAACATCAGGTGGGCTATGGCTACACCTTC	CASSQHQVGYGYTF
TRBV5-1	few	TRBJ2-1	TRBD2	TGCGCCAGCAGCCCGGGACTAGCGGGAGTAAGGGTCGAGTTCTTC	CASSPGLAGVRVEFF
TRBV14	few	TRBJ2-7	TRBD1	TGTGCCAGCAGCCAAGATTTAGCAGGGACAGGGGTCCACGAGCAGTACTTC	CASSQDLAGTGVHEQYF
TRBV7-8	.	TRBJ2-7	.	TGTGCCAGCAGCTTATGGGGGCAGTTGGGGTACGAGCAGTACTTC	CASSLWGQLGYEQYF
TRBV27	.	TRBJ2-7	TRBD1	TGTGCCAGCAGCGCCGGGACAGGCTCCTACGAGCAGTACTTC	CASSAGTGSYEQYF
TRBV4-2	once	TRBJ2-7	.	TGTGCCAGCAGCCAACCACCAGGGGGGGAGCAGTACTTC	CASSQPPGGEQYF
TRBV9	.	TRBJ2-7	TRBD1	TGTGCCAGCAGCGCGAACCGGGACAGGGGCTCCTACGAGCAGTACTTC	CASSANRDRGSYEQYF
TRBV27	.	TRBJ1-5	.	TGTGCCAGCAGTCCTCGAGCGACAGCGAAGGGCAATCAGCCCCAGCATTTT	CASSPRATAKGNQPQHF
TRBV10-3	.	TRBJ1-1	.	TGTGCCATCAGTGAGTCGAGATTAAACACTGAAGCTTTCTTT	CAISESRLNTEAFF
TRBV7-8	.	TRBJ1-5	.	TGTGCCAGCAGCTTAGACAGTAGCAATCAGCCCCAGCATTTT	CASSLDSSNQPQHF
TRBV29-1	.	TRBJ2-5	TRBD1	TGCAGCGCCGGGACAGGGGTAGAGACCCAGTACTTC	CSAGTGVETQYF
TRBV7-9	.	TRBJ2-1	TRBD2	TGTGCCAGCAGCTCGGGACTAGCGGGAGGATATGAGCAGTTCTTC	CASSSGLAGGYEQFF
TRBV19	.	TRBJ2-3	TRBD2	TGTGCCAGTAGTATCGGTCTTAGCGGGAGCACAGATACGCAGTATTTT	CASSIGLSGSTDTQYF
TRBV28	once	TRBJ1-5	.	TGTGCCAGCAGCACCCCTGTCAGGGTACATCAGCCCCAGCATTTT	CASSTPVRVHQPQHF
TRBV5-1	few	TRBJ2-1	TRBD1	TGCGCCAGCAGCTTGGGGGGACAGTCGAGTAATGAGCAGTTCTTC	CASSLGGQSSNEQFF
TRBV30	.	TRBJ2-7	TRBD2	TGTGCCTGGAGTAGGGTCGGACTAGCGGGAGGTAAGAGCTACGAGCAGTACTTC	CAWSRVGLAGGKSYEQYF
TRBV5-6	.	TRBJ2-1	TRBD2	TGTGCCAGCAGTCGATGGAGCGGGAGTGGGGATGAGCAGTTCTTC	CASSRWSGSGDEQFF
TRBV6-1	.	TRBJ1-3	.	TGTGCCAGCAGTGAATCAGGGCGGTCTGGAAACACCATATATTTT	CASSESGRSGNTIYF
TRBV5-4	.	TRBJ2-2	.	TGTGCCAGCAGCTTGGCGGGTTTTAACACCGGGGAGCTGTTTTTT	CASSLAGFNTGELFF
TRBV27	.	TRBJ1-4	.	TGTGCCAGCAGTTTACGGACAGCAACTAATGAAAAACTGTTTTTT	CASSLRTATNEKLFF
TRBV7-2	.	TRBJ2-5	TRBD2	TGTGCCAGCAGCCCGAGACTAGCGGGACGTCAAGAGACCCAGTACTTC	CASSPRLAGRQETQYF
TRBV9	.	TRBJ1-2	.	TGTGCCAGCAGCGAGACATCGGGGTATGGCTACACCTTC	CASSETSGYGYTF
TRBV6-5	few	TRBJ2-7	TRBD1	TGTGCCAGCAGTCGCGGACAGGGCAAGCAGTACTTC	CASSRGQGKQYF
TRBV7-3	.	TRBJ2-2	TRBD2	TGTGCCAGCAGTTTCGGCCTAGCGGGAGCGAACACCGGGGAGCTGTTTTTT	CASSFGLAGANTGELFF
TRBV9	.	TRBJ2-1	TRBD2	TGTGCCAGCAGCCGACAAGCCGGGGGGGCAGGGAATGAGCAGTTCTTC	CASSRQAGGAGNEQFF
TRBV19	few	TRBJ1-2	TRBD1	TGTGCCAGTACCACGACAGGGTTCTATGGCTACACCTTC	CASTTTGFYGYTF
TRBV7-2	.	TRBJ2-1	TRBD2	TGTGCCAGCAGCTTAGAGGGTAGCGGGAAAGATGAGCAGTTCTTC	CASSLEGSGKDEQFF
TRBV5-1	.	TRBJ2-1	.	TGCGCCAGCAGCTTGGCGCGGAGCTCCTACAATGAGCAGTTCTTC	CASSLARSSYNEQFF
TRBV6-1	.	TRBJ1-5	.	TGTGCCAGCAGTAACGGACATTCATATAATCAGCCCCAGCATTTT	CASSNGHSYNQPQHF
TRBV6-1	few	TRBJ1-2	TRBD1	TGTGCCAGCAGTGTGGGACAGGGCCACTATGGCTACACCTTC	CASSVGQGHYGYTF
TRBV6-5	.	TRBJ1-1	.	TGTGCCAGCAGTTATATCCAGGGGATCGGAAACACTGAAGCTTTCTTT	CASSYIQGIGNTEAFF
TRBV7-2	.	TRBJ1-5	.	TGTGCCAGCAGCTTAGTAGGGGGCAATCAGCCCCAGCATTTT	CASSLVGGNQPQHF
TRBV28	few	TRBJ1-1	TRBD1	TGTGCCAGCCCCCCCCCACAGGGGGGAAAAGAAGCTTTCTTT	CASPPPQGGKEAFF